This T cell receptor beta chain was obtained from a study of T cells in Graves' hyperthyroidism and ophthalmopathy. Study-wide results and limits: Most thyroid clonotypes that were expanded above 0.001 also turned up in blood.

The V end was cut by 8 bases, the J end by 3 bases, with 1 base between. The CDR3 runs 9 residues. Germline CDR1 is WNHNN and CDR2 is SYGVQD (reference sequence). Authors of the study amplified TCR beta CDR3 regions from RNA transcripts. The HTBI set primed first-round TCR CDR3 RT-PCR. Via MiXCR, TCRdb re-called the multiplex PCR reads, giving one row per CDR3 protein. The table lists around 350,000 distinct CDR3 sequences, around a quarter of them singletons. Researchers barred patients who had uncontrolled infection, other autoimmune disease, pregnancy or lactation. This clonotype turned up a few times. What it binds is not known.

The sequencing sample was made of blood. This TCR was sampled from a man in his fifties with Graves' hyperthyroidism. The chain has TRBV10-1 and TRBJ1-1, with D unresolved. CDR3: CASHTEAFF. As DNA, the CDR3 is TGCGCCAGCCACACTGAAGCTTTCTTT.